A single sample gave rise to the 14 T cell receptor beta chains below, sequenced in a study of shared clonotypes between healthy human individuals. Using immunoSEQ multiplex PCR, the repertoire was profiled, and TCRdb retains in-frame clones only, with some absent. Among 850,000 to 1,100,000 clones, 60% to 85% were seen once, and the ten largest hold 0.89%. The sequenced sample was memory CD4+ T cells from PBMCs. The subset here: CD45RA-negative fraction. The receptors come from a man aged 18 to 35 in good health. Some clones in this sample may be carry-over from other donors' samples.

The chain joins TRBV4-1 to TRBJ2-7; TRBD2 aligns across 9 bases. This CDR3 is 14 amino acids long. Germline-derived CDR1 and CDR2 are MGHRA and YSYEKL. Trimming removed 4 bases from V and 2 bases from J; junction bases left unmatched: 3. The CDR3 DNA is TGCGCCAGCAGCCGAGGACTAGCGACCTACGAGCAGTACTTC. Its translation: CASSRGLATYEQYF.

J is TRBJ1-3 and V is TRBV19; D uncertain. The CDR3 covers 15 residues. Trimming removed 3 bases from V and 3 bases from J, with 12 bases in between. Germline CDR1 reads LNHDA; CDR2 reads SQIVND (reference sequence). CDR3 DNA sequence: TGTGCCAGTAGTATCGCGTCGGCAGGTGGAAACACCATATATTTT. Translating it yields CASSIASAGGNTIYF.

The sample holds one count of this clone. V and J are TRBV10-3 and TRBJ1-2; 7 positions match TRBD1. The germline CDR1 and CDR2 sequences are ENHRY and SYGVKD. The CDR3 consists of 14 residues. Trimming took 4 bases from V and 0 from J; bases not matched to a gene: 2. The CDR3 sequence is CAISGGTANYGYTF. CDR3 sequence (DNA): TGTGCCATCAGTGGGGGGACAGCTAACTATGGCTACACCTTC.

This sequence joins TRBV6-6 and TRBJ2-5; the match to TRBD1 covers 7 bases. J was trimmed by 2 bases and V by 6 bases; bases with no gene match: 9. Per the germline V gene, CDR1 is MNHNY and CDR2 is SVGAGI (reference sequence). The CDR3 is 15 residues long. This chain's CDR3 is CASSSARTGQETQYF. CDR3 in DNA: TGTGCCAGCAGCTCCGCGAGGACAGGACAAGAGACCCAGTACTTC.

Remarks on this clone: A junction boundary mismatches the germline segment, possibly from a read error. This rearrangement joins TRBV9 to TRBJ1-6; D possibly corresponds to TRBD1 (5 bases). The CDR3 covers 15 residues. Per germline, CDR1 SGDLS and CDR2 YYNGEE. This CDR3 reads CTSSAGRSYNSPLHF. In DNA form, the CDR3 reads TGTACCAGCAGCGCAGGGAGGTCTTATAATTCACCCCTCCACTTT.

For this clone: The sample contains more than one DNA sequence encoding this CDR3. The genes are TRBV5-1 and TRBJ2-1; 9 bases map to TRBD2. CDR1 is SGHRS, CDR2 YFSETQ, per germline. V was clipped by 0 bases and J by 4 bases; unmatched bases: 2. The CDR3 totals 15 residues. CDR3: CASSLVTSGYNEQFF. CDR3 nucleotides: TGCGCCAGCAGCTTGGTCACTAGCGGGTACAATGAGCAGTTCTTC.

The chain carries TRBV7-2 and TRBJ1-2; no reliable D call. CDR1 is SGHTA and CDR2 is FQGNSA in the germline V gene. This CDR3 region has 14 residues. Between the trimmed V and J ends, which lost 5 bases and 4 bases, there was a span of 14 bases. CDR3 protein: CASSPRSAPYGYTF. In nucleotides, the CDR3 is TGTGCCAGCAGCCCAAGGAGTGCCCCCTATGGCTACACCTTC. Complete variable domain (other parts from reference TRBV7-2 and TRBJ1-2): GAGVSQSPSNKVTEKGKDVELRCDPISGHTALYWYRQSLGQGLEFLIYFQGNSAPDKSGLPSDRFSAERTGGSVSTLTIQRTQQEDSAVYLCASSPRSAPYGYTFGSGTRLTVV.

V and J are TRBV10-2 and TRBJ2-7; 9 positions agree with TRBD2. CDR1 and CDR2 (germline): WSHSY, SAAADI. V shed 5 bases, J shed 5 bases, and the junction held 10 bases outside the gene matches. This CDR3 region has 15 residues. CDR3 region: CASSRSSGSKDEQYF. The CDR3 nucleotides are TGCGCCAGCAGTAGAAGTAGCGGGAGTAAGGACGAGCAGTACTTC.

The chain employs TRBV21-1 and TRBJ2-7. TRBV21-1 represents a pseudogene. The CDR3 extends over 9 amino acids. The CDR3 sequence: CARKDEQYF. Here the CDR3 DNA reads TGTGCCAGGAAGGACGAGCAGTACTTC.

This clone has only a few counts. The rearrangement uses TRBV5-1 and TRBJ2-7; D is possibly TRBD1 (6 bases). Trimming left V 0 bases short and J 9 bases short, with 16 bases between. Germline-derived CDR1 and CDR2 are SGHRS and YFSETQ. CDR3 length equals 14 residues. The CDR3 nucleotides read TGCGCCAGCAGCTTGGACAGGGATTACTCCGGGCAGTACTTC. Translated: CASSLDRDYSGQYF.

The table lists this clone with a count of one. This chain uses TRBV30 with TRBJ2-7, with 14 bases identical to TRBD2. This CDR3 comprises 15 residues. CDR1 and CDR2 from the germline V gene are GTSNPN and SVGIG (reference sequence). Germline trimming cut 4 bases from V and 3 bases from J; bases unmatched to any gene: 5. The CDR3 is CAWTWGLAGVYEQYF. The CDR3 nucleotides read TGTGCCTGGACCTGGGGACTAGCGGGAGTCTACGAGCAGTACTTC.

V usage is TRBV30 and J usage is TRBJ1-5; unclear D gene. Germline CDR1 reads GTSNPN; CDR2 reads SVGIG (reference sequence). V dropped 0 bases and J dropped 2 bases, with 14 bases sitting between them. This CDR3 region has 16 residues. This CDR3 is CAWSVRGVSGNQPQHF. The CDR3 DNA is TGTGCCTGGAGTGTACGCGGAGTTAGCGGCAATCAGCCCCAGCATTTT.

The rearrangement uses TRBV27 and TRBJ2-1, with 11 bases aligning to TRBD2. Germline assignment: CDR1 MNHEY and CDR2 SMNVEV (reference sequence). The J segment lost 1 base and the V segment lost 5 bases, leaving 16 bases of the junction unmatched. The CDR3 spans 20 residues. CDR3 bases: TGTGCCAGCAGTCTGAGACCCCCGTCACTAGCGGGGGCTTCCTACAATGAGCAGTTCTTC. Its translation: CASSLRPPSLAGASYNEQFF.

This clone was recorded only once. This sequence joins TRBV11-2 and TRBJ2-5; D unresolved. V was shortened by 2 bases and J by 1 base, with 8 bases between the two germline ends. This CDR3 has 14 amino acids. Per germline, CDR1 SGHAT and CDR2 FQNNGV. The CDR3 DNA sequence: TGTGCCAGCAGCTTATCGGTATCCCAAGAGACCCAGTACTTC. This codes for CASSLSVSQETQYF.